This entry concerns a single T cell receptor (beta chain). Its specificity is unknown. This specimen comes from a study of OX40 agonist ivuxolimab in advanced cancers. Points from the study as a whole: The specificity for antigen of the expanded peripheral T cells was not determined.

Germline CDR1 is MDHEN and CDR2 is SYDVKM. This CDR3 comprises 15 residues. Trimming took 7 bases from V and 0 from J, leaving 13 bases between them. Assay used: immunoSEQ multiplex PCR; TCRdb lists only in-frame clones, some missing. The sample shows fewer than 80,000 clones, just under 85% of them seen only once. The starting material was CD4+ or CD8+ T cells sorted from blood, obtained in a trial of the OX40 agonist ivuxolimab. The chain uses TRBV28 and TRBJ1-3; D gene uncertain. The TCR comes from an adult with an advanced solid tumor such as melanoma, head and neck, liver or kidney cancer. CDR3 amino acids: CASKFRSNSGNTIYF. The CDR3 nucleotides are TGTGCCAGCAAGTTTAGGAGCAACTCTGGAAACACCATATATTTT. Together with reference TRBV28 and TRBJ1-3, the CDR3 gives the full variable domain: DVKVTQSSRYLVKRTGEKVFLECVQDMDHENMFWYRQDPGLGLRLIYFSYDVKMKEKGDIPEGYSVSREKKERFSLILESASTNQTSMYLCASKFRSNSGNTIYFGEGSWLTVV.